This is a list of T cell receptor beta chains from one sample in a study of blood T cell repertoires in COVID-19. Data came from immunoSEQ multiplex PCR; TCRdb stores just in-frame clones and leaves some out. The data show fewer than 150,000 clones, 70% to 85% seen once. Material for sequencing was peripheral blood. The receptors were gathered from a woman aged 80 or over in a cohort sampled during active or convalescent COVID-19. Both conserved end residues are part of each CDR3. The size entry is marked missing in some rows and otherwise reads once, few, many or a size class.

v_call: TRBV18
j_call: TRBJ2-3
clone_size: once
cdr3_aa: CASSPRAGAGADTQYF

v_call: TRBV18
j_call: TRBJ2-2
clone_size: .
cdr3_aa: CASSPRLAGVETGELFF

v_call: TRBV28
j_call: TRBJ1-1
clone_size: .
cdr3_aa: CASSFQGTGFTEAFF

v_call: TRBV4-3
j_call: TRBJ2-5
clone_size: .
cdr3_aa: CASSQGGQRRQETQYF

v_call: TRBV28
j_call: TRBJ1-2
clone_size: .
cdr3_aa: CASSLGAGGCTF

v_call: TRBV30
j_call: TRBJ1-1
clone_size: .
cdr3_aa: CAWSWTDEAFF

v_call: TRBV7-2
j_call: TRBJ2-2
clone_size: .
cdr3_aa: CASSLPRGGGGELFF

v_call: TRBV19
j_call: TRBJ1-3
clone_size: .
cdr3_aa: CASRGHSSGNTIYF

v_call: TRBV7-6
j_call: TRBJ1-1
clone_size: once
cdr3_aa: CASSLTGGSEAFF

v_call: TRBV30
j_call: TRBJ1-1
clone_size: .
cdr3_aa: CAWGPPSRAFF

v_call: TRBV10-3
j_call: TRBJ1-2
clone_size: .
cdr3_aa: CAISEPTRTGNYGYTF

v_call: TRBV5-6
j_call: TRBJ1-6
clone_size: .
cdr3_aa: CASSGNRDREAPLHF

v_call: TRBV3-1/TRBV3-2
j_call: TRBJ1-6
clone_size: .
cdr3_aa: CASSHRDRKNSPLHF

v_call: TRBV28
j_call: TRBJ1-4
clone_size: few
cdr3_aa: CASSLAGVSNEKLFF

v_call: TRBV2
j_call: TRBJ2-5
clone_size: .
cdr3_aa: CASSEAGGETQYF

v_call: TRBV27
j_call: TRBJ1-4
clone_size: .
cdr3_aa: CASSFSGGATNEKLFF

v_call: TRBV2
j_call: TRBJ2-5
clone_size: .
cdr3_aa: CASSKKPGGGAIETQYF

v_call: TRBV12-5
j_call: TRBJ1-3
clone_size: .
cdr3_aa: CASGLPRVTGNTIYF

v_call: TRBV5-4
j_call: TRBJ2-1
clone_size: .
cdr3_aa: CASSLGGQGNEQFF

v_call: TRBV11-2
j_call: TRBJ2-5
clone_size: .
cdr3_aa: CASSPGTTRQETQYF

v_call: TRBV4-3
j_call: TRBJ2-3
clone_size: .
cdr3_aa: CASSQDTGLSTDTQYF

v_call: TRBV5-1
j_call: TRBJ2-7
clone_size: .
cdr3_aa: CASSLEVGTGVSEQYF

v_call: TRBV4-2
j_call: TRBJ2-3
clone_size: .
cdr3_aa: CASSQGLLGTQYF

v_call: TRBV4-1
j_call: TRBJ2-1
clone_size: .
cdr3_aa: CASSLYTPGQGTNEQFF

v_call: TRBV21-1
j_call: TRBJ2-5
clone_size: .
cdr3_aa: CASSKVRGQGKETQYF

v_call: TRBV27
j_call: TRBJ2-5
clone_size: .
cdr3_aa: CASSSGTGGGKETQYF

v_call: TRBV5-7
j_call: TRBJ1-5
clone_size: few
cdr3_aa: CASSTTGGGQPQHF

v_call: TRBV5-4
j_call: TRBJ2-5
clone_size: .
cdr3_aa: CASSLDPTMWGEETQYF

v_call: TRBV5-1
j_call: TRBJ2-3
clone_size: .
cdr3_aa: CASSLAARGGLDTQYF

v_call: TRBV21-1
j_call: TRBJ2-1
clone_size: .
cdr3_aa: CASSERWYGDSGSSSYNEQFF

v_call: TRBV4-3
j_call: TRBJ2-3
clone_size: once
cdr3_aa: CASSQEEVASVLDTQYF

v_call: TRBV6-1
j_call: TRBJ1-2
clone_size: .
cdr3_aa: CASSEIGAGLSYGYTF

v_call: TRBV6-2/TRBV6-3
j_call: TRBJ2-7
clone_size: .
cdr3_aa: CASSRVSVTKQYF

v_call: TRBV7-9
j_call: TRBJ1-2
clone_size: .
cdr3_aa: CASSLGTDYGYTF

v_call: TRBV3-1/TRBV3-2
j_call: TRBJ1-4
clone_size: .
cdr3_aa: CASSQGLGQINEKLFF